The 25 T cell receptor beta chains listed next were all sequenced from one sample in a study of cytomegalovirus exposure and HLA in healthy donors. TCRdb keeps only in-frame clones here, not all; method: immunoSEQ multiplex PCR. In the table there are approximately 160,000 clones, 70% to 90% of which are singletons. Sequencing input: PBMCs. The receptors here all came from a man aged 25 to 40 in good health and CMV-seropositive.

CDR3 sequence (DNA): TGTGCCAGCAGCTTGGCCCGGCTGGGGACAGGGGGCGGTGAGCAGTTCTTC. It encodes CASSLARLGTGGGEQFF. This chain uses TRBV5-4 with TRBJ2-1; the match to TRBD1 covers 12 bases. With V trimmed by 0 bases and J by 9 bases, 10 bases remained unmatched. CDR1 is SGHNT, CDR2 YYREEE, per germline (reference sequence). The length of the CDR3 is 17 residues.

V usage is TRBV5-6 and J usage is TRBJ2-2; D unresolved. The germline CDR1 and CDR2 sequences are SGHDT and YYEEEE. Trimming pared 0 bases from V and 5 bases from J, leaving 14 bases between. The CDR3 sequence is 16 residues long. The CDR3 protein is CASSLVVELLTGELFF. The CDR3 bases are TGTGCCAGCAGCTTGGTTGTAGAATTACTAACCGGGGAGCTGTTTTTT.

The V call is TRBV15, the J call TRBJ2-1; unclear D gene. Germline V gene lookup returns CDR1 LNHNV and CDR2 YYDKDF (reference sequence). The CDR3 runs 14 residues. Trimming removed 8 bases from V and 0 bases from J, with 11 bases in between. CDR3 region: CATVPGPSYNEQFF. CDR3 DNA sequence: TGTGCCACCGTGCCAGGTCCCTCCTACAATGAGCAGTTCTTC.

This clone was seen only once. This chain links TRBV7-6 with TRBJ1-5; weak D call: TRBD1 (5 bases). The CDR3 runs 14 residues. Trimming removed 4 bases at V and 6 bases at J, with 13 bases between. Germline assignment: CDR1 SGHVS and CDR2 FNYEAQ. The CDR3 DNA follows: TGTGCCAGCAGCTCGAACCGGGGGGGTCAGCCCCAGCATTTT. Protein: CASSSNRGGQPQHF.

J is TRBJ2-2 and V is TRBV25-1; TRBD2 might be the D (6 bases). This CDR3 spans 15 amino acids. Trimming stripped 7 bases from V and 2 bases from J, with 14 bases between. The V gene's germline CDR1 is MGHDK and CDR2 SYGVNS. CDR3: CASTRMGGNTGELFF. In DNA, the CDR3 is TGTGCCAGCACCCGGATGGGGGGAAACACCGGGGAGCTGTTTTTT.

This chain links TRBV5-5 with TRBJ1-4; 9 bases fit TRBD1. This CDR3 contains 15 residues. CDR1 and CDR2 (germline): SGHKS, YYEKEE (reference sequence). V lost 1 base, J lost 3 bases, and 1 base stayed unmatched. This CDR3 reads CASSLRTGANEKLFF. The CDR3 coding sequence is TGTGCCAGCAGCTTGAGGACAGGGGCTAATGAAAAACTGTTTTTT.

The chain recombines TRBV2 with TRBJ2-2; TRBD2 matches 16 bases. Germline-derived CDR1 and CDR2 are SNHLY and FYNNEI. V gave up 7 bases and J gave up 4 bases; unmatched junction bases: 6. The CDR3 loop spans 17 amino acids. This CDR3 is CASTGTSGGAGTGELFF. CDR3 sequence (DNA): TGTGCCAGCACCGGGACTAGCGGGGGGGCGGGCACCGGGGAGCTGTTTTTT.

The V gene is TRBV6-5, the J gene TRBJ2-5; no definite D call. Germline loops: CDR1 MNHEY, CDR2 SVGAGI. The V end lost 6 bases, the J end lost 1 base, and 9 bases lay between the germline ends. The CDR3 runs 13 residues. The CDR3 coding sequence is TGTGCCAGCAGGGAGCTTATCCAAGAGACCCAGTACTTC. Translating gives CASRELIQETQYF.

V and J are TRBV2 and TRBJ2-7, with unresolved D. The CDR3 has 12 residues. In germline, CDR1 is SNHLY, CDR2 FYNNEI. V was trimmed by 4 bases and J by 1 base, leaving 5 bases between them. The CDR3 bases are TGTGCCAGCAGTGGTAGTTCCTACGAGCAGTACTTC. Protein product: CASSGSSYEQYF.

This clone was seen many times. The CDR3 DNA follows: TGTGCCAGCAGTTACTCTAGGGGAGCCAAAAACATTCAGTACTTC. This gives the protein CASSYSRGAKNIQYF. J is TRBJ2-4 and V is TRBV6-5; a possible D gene is TRBD1 (5 bases). CDR3 length: 15 residues. The V gene lost 0 bases and the J gene lost 0 bases, with 6 bases spanning the gap. CDR1 is MNHEY, CDR2 SVGAGI, per germline.

The rearrangement uses TRBV5-1 and TRBJ2-2; D is possibly TRBD1 (7 bases). The V gene's germline CDR1 is SGHRS and CDR2 YFSETQ. Trimming removed 2 bases from V and 6 bases from J, with 14 bases in between. This CDR3 region has 15 residues. As DNA, the CDR3 is TGCGCCAGCAGCTTATCGTCCAGGGGGGCCGGGGAGCTGTTTTTT. The encoded protein is CASSLSSRGAGELFF.

The chain combines TRBV12-5 with TRBJ2-3, with 8 bases identical to TRBD1. The CDR3 is 16 residues long. The germline V gene has CDR1 LGHNT and CDR2 FRNRAP. The ends lost 1 base at V and 5 bases at J; junction bases unmatched: 8. In DNA form, the CDR3 reads TGTGCTAGTGGTTTGGCCTCAGGGGGCGCAATAGATACGCAGTATTTT. Its protein is CASGLASGGAIDTQYF.

In this sample, this clone turned up once. This chain joins TRBV4-1 and TRBJ2-5, with D maybe TRBD2 (6 bases). Germline CDR1 reads MGHRA; CDR2 reads YSYEKL. V lost 8 bases and J lost 5, with 15 bases in between. The CDR3 runs 13 residues. CDR3 protein: CASGLAGMETQYF. CDR3 in DNA: TGCGCCAGCGGTCTTGCGGGAATGGAGACCCAGTACTTC.

This chain uses TRBV29-1 with TRBJ2-2, with 10 bases lining up with TRBD1. Germline trimming cut 4 bases from V and 6 bases from J; bases unmatched to any gene: 8. The CDR3 loop spans 15 amino acids. CDR1 SQVTM and CDR2 ANQGSEA come from the germline V gene. CDR3 coding DNA: TGCAGCGTTGGACCGGGACAGGGGATGTCCGGGGAGCTGTTTTTT. It encodes CSVGPGQGMSGELFF.

The chain carries TRBV4-1 and TRBJ1-6; 11 bases map to TRBD1. There are 14 residues in the CDR3. Germline CDR1 MGHRA, CDR2 YSYEKL. Trimming at V came to 4 bases and at J to 10 bases, leaving 3 bases not matched to a gene. DNA for the CDR3: TGCGCCAGCAGCCTGGACAGGGGGCCCTCACCCCTCCACTTT. Translation: CASSLDRGPSPLHF.

The chain carries TRBV18 and TRBJ2-5, with 11 bases identical to TRBD2. The germline V gene encodes CDR1 KGHSH and CDR2 LQKENI. Losses at the gene ends were 0 bases for V and 1 base for J; bases not matched to a gene: 1. The CDR3 runs to 16 residues. This CDR3 is CASSPPGLAVQETQYF. In DNA form, the CDR3 reads TGTGCCAGCTCACCACCGGGACTAGCGGTCCAAGAGACCCAGTACTTC. The complete variable domain, with remaining parts taken from reference TRBV18 and TRBJ2-5, reads NAGVMQNPRHLVRRRGQEARLRCSPMKGHSHVYWYRQLPEEGLKFMVYLQKENIIDESGMPKERFSAEFPKEGPSILRIQQVVRGDSAAYFCASSPPGLAVQETQYFGPGTRLLVL.

This clone has just one count. The rearrangement joins TRBV7-2 to TRBJ1-5; 10 positions agree with TRBD1. Trimming at V came to 4 bases and at J to 4 bases, leaving 1 base not matched to a gene. The CDR3 loop spans 14 amino acids. The germline gives CDR1 SGHTA, CDR2 FQGNSA. This chain's CDR3 is CASSWGQGNQPQHF. In DNA form, the CDR3 reads TGTGCCAGCAGCTGGGGACAGGGGAATCAGCCCCAGCATTTT.

This clone was counted a few times. The gene calls are TRBV11-2 and TRBJ2-5; D is perhaps TRBD1 (6 bases). Germline V gives CDR1 SGHAT, CDR2 FQNNGV. The CDR3 is made up of 15 amino acids. Trimming pared 0 bases from V and 4 bases from J, leaving 12 bases between. CDR3 in DNA: TGTGCCAGCAGCTTAGACAGGGGCGACGGAGAGACCCAGTACTTC. Translated: CASSLDRGDGETQYF.

The V and J genes are TRBV7-2 and TRBJ1-6; 11 nucleotides match TRBD1. The CDR3 runs 14 residues. The junction had 5 bases not matched to a gene; V was cut back by 5 bases and J by 11 bases. From germline, CDR1 is SGHTA and CDR2 FQGNSA. In DNA form, the CDR3 reads TGTGCCAGCAGCCTAGGGACAGGGGGAACACCCCTCCACTTT. This sequence encodes CASSLGTGGTPLHF.

The chain is built from TRBV4-3 and TRBJ1-2; maybe TRBD1 (6 bases). The CDR3 totals 17 residues. V gave up 1 base and J gave up 6 bases, with 21 bases separating them. Looked up from germline, CDR1 is LGHNA and CDR2 is YSLEER. This chain's CDR3 is CASSQAPNREDRDGYTF. DNA for the CDR3: TGCGCCAGCAGCCAAGCTCCCAACAGGGAAGATAGGGATGGCTACACCTTC.

V and J are TRBV13 and TRBJ2-7; tentatively, D is TRBD1 (6 bases). The germline V and J ends were trimmed by 6 bases and 7 bases, with 19 bases remaining between them. Looked up from germline, CDR1 is PRHDT and CDR2 is FYEKMQ (reference sequence). CDR3 length: 14 residues. CDR3: CASRNYRETGEQYF. DNA of the CDR3: TGTGCCAGCAGAAATTACAGGGAAACGGGTGAGCAGTACTTC.

The rearrangement joins TRBV4-3 to TRBJ1-5, with D possibly TRBD1 on 6 matching bases. V lost 3 bases to trimming and J lost 10 bases, with 19 bases between them. Germline V CDR1 and CDR2: LGHNA, YSLEER. The CDR3 contains 15 residues. The CDR3 loop is CASSQDGGGRDPQHF. The CDR3 region has the DNA TGCGCCAGCAGCCAGGACGGGGGGGGGCGAGACCCCCAGCATTTT.

V usage is TRBV6-5 and J usage is TRBJ2-2, with D possibly being TRBD1 (6 bases). V lost 0 bases, J lost 4 bases, and 9 bases lay in between. CDR1 MNHEY and CDR2 SVGAGI come from the germline V gene. This CDR3 contains 15 residues. The CDR3 bases are TGTGCCAGCAGTTACTCGACAGGCATCACCGGGGAGCTGTTTTTT. Encoded protein: CASSYSTGITGELFF.

The rearrangement uses TRBV5-1 and TRBJ2-3; unclear D gene. V gave up 7 bases and J gave up 2 bases, with 11 bases separating them. The germline V gene encodes CDR1 SGHRS and CDR2 YFSETQ. The length of the CDR3 is 13 residues. The CDR3 protein is CASGFGPTDTQYF. The CDR3 DNA reads TGCGCCAGCGGGTTTGGGCCCACAGATACGCAGTATTTT. Full variable domain (rest looked up from reference TRBV5-1 and TRBJ2-3): KAGVTQTPRYLIKTRGQQVTLSCSPISGHRSVSWYQQTPGQGLQFLFEYFSETQRNKGNFPGRFSGRQFSNSRSEMNVSTLELGDSALYLCASGFGPTDTQYFGPGTRLTVL.

The rearrangement links TRBV4-3 to TRBJ2-5; no firm D call. This CDR3 has 15 amino acids. V dropped 0 bases and J dropped 2 bases, with 10 bases sitting between them. The V gene's germline CDR1 is LGHNA and CDR2 YSLEER. The CDR3 is CASSQDGTEQETQYF. In nucleotides, the CDR3 is TGCGCCAGCAGCCAAGATGGAACAGAACAAGAGACCCAGTACTTC.